These 20 T cell receptor beta chains were sequenced from one sample in a study of blood T cell repertoires in COVID-19. Assay: immunoSEQ multiplex PCR; the TCRdb copy retains only in-frame clones and omits some. This table has 270,000 or so clones, around nine tenths appearing once. The sequencing input was peripheral blood. These receptor sequences come from a man between 40 and 49 years old with active or convalescent COVID-19.

The rearrangement joins TRBV24-1 to TRBJ1-2, with D possibly TRBD1 on 6 matching bases. The germline V gene has CDR1 KGHDR and CDR2 SFDVKD. V dropped 3 bases and J dropped 5 bases, with 15 bases sitting between them. The CDR3 length is 15 residues. As DNA, the CDR3 is TGTGCCACCAGTGATAGCGGGGGCGCCGGGTATGGCTACACCTTC. It codes for CATSDSGGAGYGYTF.

The rearrangement links TRBV19 to TRBJ1-2; 8 nucleotides agree with TRBD1. Losses at the gene ends were 1 base for V and 7 bases for J; bases not matched to a gene: 8. CDR3 length: 15 amino acids. Germline CDR1 and CDR2: LNHDA and SQIVND (reference sequence). The CDR3 DNA reads as TGTGCCAGTAGTATAGGGACAGGGTCGTGGAGTGGCTACACCTTC. This codes for CASSIGTGSWSGYTF.

This rearrangement joins TRBV7-9 to TRBJ1-1, with 7 bases lining up with TRBD1. V trimming: 3 bases; J trimming: 4 bases; junction bases outside the gene matches: 5. Germline V gene data show CDR1 as SEHNR and CDR2 as FQNEAQ (reference sequence). The CDR3 is made up of 14 amino acids. CDR3 nucleotides: TGTGCCAGCAGCTTTACAGGGGTGGGCACTGAAGCTTTCTTT. It is translated as CASSFTGVGTEAFF.

The CDR3 protein is CSGRGPLGEQYF. The CDR3, as DNA: TGCAGCGGACGAGGGCCCTTGGGTGAGCAGTACTTC. V gene TRBV29-1 combines with J gene TRBJ2-7, with D tentatively TRBD2 (5 bases). Trimming removed 7 bases from V and 7 bases from J, with 17 bases in between. The CDR3 covers 12 residues. Germline CDR1 is SQVTM and CDR2 is ANQGSEA.

The chain couples TRBV25-1 to TRBJ2-3; D may be TRBD2 (6 bases). In germline, CDR1 is MGHDK, CDR2 SYGVNS. The CDR3 sequence is 14 residues long. V lost 6 bases and J 4 bases, leaving 14 bases between the germline ends. The CDR3 loop is CASSGQLASDTQYF. In nucleotides, the CDR3 is TGTGCCAGCAGCGGCCAACTAGCTTCAGATACGCAGTATTTT. Full variable domain (outside the CDR3, taken from reference TRBV25-1 and TRBJ2-3): EADIYQTPRYLVIGTGKKITLECSQTMGHDKMYWYQQDPGMELHLIHYSYGVNSTEKGDLSSESTVSRIRTEHFPLTLESARPSHTSQYLCASSGQLASDTQYFGPGTRLTVL.

V usage is TRBV5-4 and J usage is TRBJ2-1; 7 bases map to TRBD2. V trimming: 1 base; J trimming: 6 bases; junction bases outside the gene matches: 7. The germline V gene encodes CDR1 SGHNT and CDR2 YYREEE (reference sequence). This CDR3 spans 15 amino acids. The DNA for the CDR3 is TGTGCCAGCAGCTTGCCGGGAGGTGCGGGCAATGAGCAGTTCTTC. Its protein is CASSLPGGAGNEQFF.

The genes are TRBV12-3 or TRBV12-4 and TRBJ1-6; possibly TRBD1 for D (6 bases). The CDR3 loop spans 11 amino acids. Between the trimmed V and J ends, which lost 3 bases and 17 bases, there was a span of 11 bases. CDR3 sequence (DNA): TGTGCCAGCAGTTTTGAGGACAGAATCCACTTT. Translation gives CASSFEDRIHF.

V is TRBV11-1 and J is TRBJ2-7; D not certain. V lost 2 bases and J 0 bases, leaving 8 bases between the germline ends. Germline-derived CDR1 and CDR2 are SGHAT and FQDESV (reference sequence). CDR3 length: 14 residues. DNA for the CDR3: TGTGCCAGCAGCTTAACCGGTTCCTCCTACGAGCAGTACTTC. The encoded protein is CASSLTGSSYEQYF.

J is TRBJ2-3 and V is TRBV9, with 8 bases fitting TRBD2. V shed 0 bases and J 1 base; nucleotides not matched to a gene: 4. From germline, CDR1 is SGDLS and CDR2 YYNGEE. This CDR3 has 16 amino acids. The chain's CDR3 is CASSVAGTRGTDTQYF. The CDR3 DNA is TGTGCCAGCAGCGTAGCCGGGACTAGGGGCACAGATACGCAGTATTTT.

The rearrangement joins TRBV9 to TRBJ1-2; 11 nucleotides agree with TRBD1. CDR3 length: 15 residues. The J segment lost 2 bases and the V segment lost 4 bases, leaving 4 bases of the junction unmatched. CDR1 SGDLS and CDR2 YYNGEE come from the germline V gene. This CDR3 is CASSSRDRGNYGYTF. Here the CDR3 DNA reads TGTGCCAGCAGCTCAAGGGACAGGGGGAACTATGGCTACACCTTC.

This clone showed up just a few times. The chain joins TRBV4-1 to TRBJ1-5, with a tentative D call TRBD1 (5 bases). The CDR3 extends over 13 amino acids. Trimming left V 8 bases short and J 9 bases short, with 17 bases between. Germline values: CDR1 MGHRA, CDR2 YSYEKL. The CDR3 DNA follows: TGCGCCAGCGGAAGCGGGGGAGGTGTGCCCCAGCATTTT. It translates to CASGSGGGVPQHF.

The V gene is TRBV9, the J gene TRBJ1-1; 7 bases are a match to TRBD1. With 2 bases clipped from V and 7 bases from J, the junction kept 8 bases outside the gene matches. The CDR3 is 14 amino acids. Per germline, CDR1 SGDLS and CDR2 YYNGEE. DNA of the CDR3: TGTGCCAGCAGCGTCGGACAGGAAGGGGATGAAGCTTTCTTT. This codes for CASSVGQEGDEAFF.

V and J are TRBV10-3 and TRBJ1-2, with 8 bases matching TRBD1. The germline V gene has CDR1 ENHRY and CDR2 SYGVKD. V shed 3 bases, J shed 2 bases, and the junction held 8 bases outside the gene matches. There are 16 residues in the CDR3. CDR3 in amino acids: CAISDNEAGGNYGYTF. The CDR3 nucleotides are TGTGCCATCAGTGATAATGAAGCAGGGGGCAACTATGGCTACACCTTC.

This CDR3 reads CSASWDSPDGYTF. In DNA, the CDR3 is TGCAGTGCTAGTTGGGACAGTCCGGATGGCTACACCTTC. The chain recombines TRBV20-1 with TRBJ1-2; TRBD1 matches at 7 bases. Germline loops: CDR1 DFQATT, CDR2 SNEGSKA (reference sequence). The ends lost 3 bases at V and 6 bases at J; junction bases unmatched: 7. This CDR3 region has 13 residues.

The chain carries TRBV4-1 and TRBJ2-3; no clear D. Trimming removed 1 base from V and 0 bases from J, with 8 bases in between. From germline, CDR1 is MGHRA and CDR2 YSYEKL. This CDR3 comprises 15 residues. CDR3 DNA: TGCGCCAGCAGCCAAGTTTCTTCCAGCACAGATACGCAGTATTTT. Protein product: CASSQVSSSTDTQYF.

The V and J genes are TRBV28 and TRBJ1-2, with D perhaps matching TRBD1 (6 bases). The V gene's germline CDR1 is MDHEN and CDR2 SYDVKM. Trimming shortened V by 5 bases and J by 3 bases, and 22 bases separated the two germline ends. The CDR3 spans 17 residues. CDR3 protein: CASSTSTQQGLYYGYTF. CDR3 in DNA: TGTGCCAGCAGTACCTCAACTCAACAGGGTTTATACTATGGCTACACCTTC.

The chain carries TRBV24-1 and TRBJ1-5; a weak D match, TRBD1 (5 bases). The CDR3 totals 13 residues. The germline V gene encodes CDR1 KGHDR and CDR2 SFDVKD. V was pared by 9 bases and J by 6 bases, with 14 bases between. CDR3 loop: CATQQGFGQPQHF. DNA of the CDR3: TGTGCCACCCAGCAGGGTTTCGGTCAGCCCCAGCATTTT.

The V gene is TRBV2, the J gene TRBJ2-7; a weak D match, TRBD1 (6 bases). CDR1 is SNHLY and CDR2 is FYNNEI in the germline V gene. The CDR3 is 14 amino acids. The V and J ends lost 6 bases and 6 bases respectively, with 18 bases between them. CDR3 sequence reads: CASSAGTSPGEQYF. The CDR3 DNA reads as TGTGCCAGCAGCGCCGGGACAAGCCCCGGCGAGCAGTACTTC.

The chain carries TRBV12-5 and TRBJ1-3; D unresolved. CDR3 length: 15 amino acids. V lost 3 bases and J 4 bases, leaving 13 bases between the germline ends. CDR1 LGHNT and CDR2 FRNRAP come from the germline V gene. The CDR3, as DNA: TGTGCTAGTGGTTTTGGCCTCTCTGTAGGAAACACCATATATTTT. It yields the protein CASGFGLSVGNTIYF.

The chain recombines TRBV6-5 with TRBJ1-5; possibly TRBD1 for D (5 bases). Per germline, CDR1 MNHEY and CDR2 SVGAGI. This CDR3 contains 14 residues. Trimming cost V 5 bases and J 0 bases, with 8 bases left between them. The CDR3 bases are TGTGCCAGCAGTCCGGACAATAGCAATCAGCCCCAGCATTTT. It yields the protein CASSPDNSNQPQHF.